This T cell receptor (beta chain) comes out of a study of CD4+ T cells in melanoma. V lost 6 bases, J lost 1 base, and 9 bases lay in between. The CDR3 runs to 13 residues. Germline-derived CDR1 and CDR2 are MGHRA and YSYEKL. Notes on this clone: Its target is not known.

Study-wide findings and caveats: A reported correlation linked neoantigen-specific CD4+ T cells to CD8+, macrophage and B cell function.

TCRdb keeps only in-frame clones here, not all; method: immunoSEQ multiplex PCR. The table has roughly 60,000 clones, over 60% seen once. Material: tumor tissue. The chain couples TRBV4-1 to TRBJ1-1; D remains ambiguous. This TCR was recovered from a human donor with melanoma. The CDR3 nucleotides are TGCGCCAGCAGTCCTCACACGAACACTGAAGCTTTCTTT. Protein: CASSPHTNTEAFF.